This section outlines one T cell receptor (beta chain) sequence together with its context. These data are taken from a study of blood T cell repertoires in COVID-19. Across the whole study: Sites across the United States, Italy and Spain contributed samples from acute and convalescent COVID-19. From T cells, B-cell-depleted T cells, or PBMCs came the material, which was cDNA or gDNA.

Authors' processing steps: Reference gene primer amplification gave estimated nucleated cell counts. The protocol was immunoSEQ multiplex PCR, while the TCRdb copy is restricted to in-frame clones and leaves out a portion. That table furnishes V, J and clone size, whereas the DNA furnished D and trimming. The sample comprises about 140,000 clones, 79% of which are singletons, and approximately 3.5% rests with the top ten. This clonotype originated in a man aged 55 to 69 with acute or convalescent COVID-19. Input material: peripheral blood.

The CDR3 here is CASTSGTSGRVGGEQFF. The CDR3 DNA reads TGTGCCAGCACCTCCGGGACTAGCGGGAGGGTAGGAGGTGAGCAGTTCTTC. V gene TRBV27 combines with J gene TRBJ2-1, with TRBD2 matching over 16 bases. Looked up from germline, CDR1 is MNHEY and CDR2 is SMNVEV (reference sequence). This CDR3 contains 17 residues. With 7 bases clipped from V and 9 bases from J, the junction kept 12 bases outside the gene matches.